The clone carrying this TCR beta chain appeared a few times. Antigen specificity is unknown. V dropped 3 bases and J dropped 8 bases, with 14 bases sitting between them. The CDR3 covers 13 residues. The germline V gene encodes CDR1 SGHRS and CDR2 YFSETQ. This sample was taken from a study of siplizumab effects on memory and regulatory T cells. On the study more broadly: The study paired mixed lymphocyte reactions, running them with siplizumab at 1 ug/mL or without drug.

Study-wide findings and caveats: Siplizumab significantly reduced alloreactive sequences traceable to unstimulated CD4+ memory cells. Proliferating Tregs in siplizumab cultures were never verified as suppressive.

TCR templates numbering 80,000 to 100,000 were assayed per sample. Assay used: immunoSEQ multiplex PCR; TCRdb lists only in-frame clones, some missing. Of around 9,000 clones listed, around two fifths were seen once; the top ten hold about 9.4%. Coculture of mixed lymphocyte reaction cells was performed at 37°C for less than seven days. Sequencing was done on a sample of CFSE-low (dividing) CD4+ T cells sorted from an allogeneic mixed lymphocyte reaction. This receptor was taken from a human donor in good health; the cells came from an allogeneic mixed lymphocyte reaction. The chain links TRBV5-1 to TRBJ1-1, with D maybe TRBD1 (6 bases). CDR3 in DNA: TGCGCCAGCAGCTCCCTGGGGGCAGGCGAAGCTTTCTTT. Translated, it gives CASSSLGAGEAFF.